This T cell receptor (beta chain) is drawn from a study of cytomegalovirus exposure and HLA in healthy donors. Findings of the study overall: Compared with the roughly 670-donor mean, an Asian-associated ancestry cluster reportedly had fewer N-insertions, according to a later analysis.

The PCR contained 60 Vbeta and 13 Jbeta primers. The method was immunoSEQ multiplex PCR; TCRdb's version includes in-frame clones alone and lacks a portion of them. The table lists tens of thousands of clones, nearly 85% of them singletons. Germline CDR1 and CDR2: SGHVS and FQNEAQ. CDR3 length: 13 residues. Trimming shortened V by 3 bases and J by 0 bases, and 5 bases separated the two germline ends. With regard to this clone: What it recognizes is unknown.

Input material: PBMCs. The chain employs TRBV7-8 and TRBJ1-1; D is ambiguous. The origin of this receptor is a man aged 25-45 years in good health and CMV-seronegative. Here the CDR3 DNA reads TGTGCCAGCAGCTTGTGGCTGAACACTGAAGCTTTCTTT. This gives the protein CASSLWLNTEAFF.